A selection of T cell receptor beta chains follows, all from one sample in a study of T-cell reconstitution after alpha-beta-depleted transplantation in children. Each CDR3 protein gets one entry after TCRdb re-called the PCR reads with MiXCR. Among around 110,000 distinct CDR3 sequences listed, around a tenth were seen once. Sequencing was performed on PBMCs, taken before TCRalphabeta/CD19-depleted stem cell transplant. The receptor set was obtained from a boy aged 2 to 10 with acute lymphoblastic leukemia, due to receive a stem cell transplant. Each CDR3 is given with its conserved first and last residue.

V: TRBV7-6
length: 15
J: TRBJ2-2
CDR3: CASSLDIMNTGELFF

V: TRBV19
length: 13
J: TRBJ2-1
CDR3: CAVSDRAYNEQFF

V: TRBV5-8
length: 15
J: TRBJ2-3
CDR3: CASSWGRRDPDTQYF

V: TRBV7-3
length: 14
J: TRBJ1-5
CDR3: CASSLKGSNQPQHF

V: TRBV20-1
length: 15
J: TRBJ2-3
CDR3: CSARVGTSGTDTQYF

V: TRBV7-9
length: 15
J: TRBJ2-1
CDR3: CASSTTGPNNNEQFF

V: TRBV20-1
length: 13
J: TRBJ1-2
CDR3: CSAAGVANYGYTF

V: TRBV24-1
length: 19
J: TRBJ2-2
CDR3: CATSDLAGPELFNTGELFF

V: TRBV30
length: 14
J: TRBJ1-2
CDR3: CAWGGFKPTEGYTF

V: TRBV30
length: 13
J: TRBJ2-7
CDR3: CAWAGQSSYEQYF

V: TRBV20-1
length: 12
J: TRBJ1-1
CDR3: CSARRGDTEAFF

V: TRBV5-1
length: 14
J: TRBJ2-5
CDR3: CASSAGTLGETQYF